This T cell receptor beta chain was recorded in a study of blood T cell repertoires in COVID-19. Study as a whole: From the United States, Italy and Spain came samples of acute and convalescent COVID-19. From T cells, B-cell-depleted T cells, or PBMCs came the material, which was cDNA or gDNA.

Original handling: Reference gene primer amplification in the assay estimated nucleated cell counts. Using immunoSEQ multiplex PCR, the repertoire was profiled, and TCRdb retains in-frame clones only, with some absent. That table is the source of V, J and clone size, and D and trimming were worked out from the DNA. Found here are a few hundred thousand clones, 84% of them singletons; the top ten hold under 1.5%. Germline V gives CDR1 SGDLS, CDR2 YYNGEE. V lost 4 bases to trimming and J lost 4 bases; unmatched junction nucleotides: 8. The CDR3 is 15 amino acids. The gene calls are TRBV9 and TRBJ2-7, with 10 bases fitting TRBD1. Sequenced material: peripheral blood. This TCR was sampled from a middle-aged woman who had recovered from COVID-19. CDR3: CASSSSGQGLYEQYF. The DNA of the CDR3 is TGTGCCAGCAGCTCGTCGGGACAGGGGTTGTACGAGCAGTACTTC.